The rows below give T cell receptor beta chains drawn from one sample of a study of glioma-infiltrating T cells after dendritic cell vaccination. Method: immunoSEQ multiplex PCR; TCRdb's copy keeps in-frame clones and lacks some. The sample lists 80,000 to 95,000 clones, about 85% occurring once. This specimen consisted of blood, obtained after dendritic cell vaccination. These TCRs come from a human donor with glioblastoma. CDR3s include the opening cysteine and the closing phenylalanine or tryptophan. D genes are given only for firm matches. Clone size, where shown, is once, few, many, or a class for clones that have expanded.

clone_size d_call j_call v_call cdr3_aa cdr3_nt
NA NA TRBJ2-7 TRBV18 CASSFGQGSSYEQYF TGTGCCAGCTCCTTTGGGCAGGGGTCGTCCTACGAGCAGTACTTC
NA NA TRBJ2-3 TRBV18 CASSPSEGVQDTQYF TGTGCCAGCTCACCAAGTGAGGGGGTCCAAGATACGCAGTATTTT
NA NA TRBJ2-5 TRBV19 CASSLQDLGTQYF TGTGCCAGTAGTCTCCAGGACTTGGGGACCCAGTACTTC
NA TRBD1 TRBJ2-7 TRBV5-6 CASSWQPGTGGHEQYF TGTGCCAGCAGCTGGCAACCCGGGACAGGGGGCCACGAGCAGTACTTC
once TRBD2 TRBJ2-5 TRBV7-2 CASSYGAIAGGRETQYF TGTGCCAGCAGCTACGGGGCTATAGCGGGAGGACGAGAGACCCAGTACTTC
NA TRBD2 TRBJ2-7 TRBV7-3 CASSTGLAGVGEQYF TGTGCCAGCAGCACGGGACTAGCGGGAGTTGGCGAGCAGTACTTC
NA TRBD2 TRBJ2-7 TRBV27 CASSLYGAGGPSYEQYF TGTGCCAGCAGTTTATATGGAGCGGGGGGGCCCTCCTACGAGCAGTACTTC
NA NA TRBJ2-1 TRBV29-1 CSVVERSSYNEQFF TGCAGCGTTGTGGAGCGGAGCTCCTACAATGAGCAGTTCTTC
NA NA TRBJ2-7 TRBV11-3 CASSWETAGEQYF TGTGCCAGCAGCTGGGAAACGGCGGGCGAGCAGTACTTC
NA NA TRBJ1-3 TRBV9 CASSPAGDLPGNTIYF TGTGCCAGCAGCCCCGCGGGGGACCTTCCTGGAAACACCATATATTTT
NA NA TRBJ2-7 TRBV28 CASSGKNRVEQYF TGTGCCAGCAGTGGGAAAAACAGGGTCGAGCAGTACTTC
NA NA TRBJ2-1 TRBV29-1 CSVPSGSSYNEQFF TGCAGCGTCCCCTCCGGGAGCTCCTACAATGAGCAGTTCTTC
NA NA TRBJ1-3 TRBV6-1 CASRTRGSTIYF TGTGCCAGCAGGACCCGGGGGTCCACCATATATTTT
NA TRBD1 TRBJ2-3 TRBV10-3 CAIMGQGRTDTQYF TGTGCCATAATGGGACAGGGCCGCACAGATACGCAGTATTTT
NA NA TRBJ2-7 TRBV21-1 CASSSGGRGHSYEQYF TGTGCCAGCAGCTCAGGTGGCAGGGGCCACTCCTACGAGCAGTACTTC
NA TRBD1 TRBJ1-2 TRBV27 CASSLNRGQVSYTF TGTGCCAGCAGTTTGAACAGGGGGCAGGTTAGCTACACCTTC
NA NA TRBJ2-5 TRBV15 CATSRDRGQETQYF TGTGCCACCAGCAGAGATCGAGGGCAAGAGACCCAGTACTTC
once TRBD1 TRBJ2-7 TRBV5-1 CASSFTGAASYEQYF TGCGCCAGCAGCTTTACAGGGGCCGCAAGTTACGAGCAGTACTTC
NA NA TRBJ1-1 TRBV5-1 CASSLVFRQTEAFF TGCGCCAGCAGCTTGGTCTTCCGTCAGACTGAAGCTTTCTTT
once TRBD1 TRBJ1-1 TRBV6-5 CASSQTGREAFF TGTGCCAGCAGTCAGACAGGGCGTGAAGCTTTCTTT
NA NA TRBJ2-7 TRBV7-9 CASRTMTGTSYEQYF TGTGCCAGCAGAACAATGACAGGAACTAGCTACGAGCAGTACTTC
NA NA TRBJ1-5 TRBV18 CASSPTGNQPQHF TGTGCCAGCTCACCAACAGGCAATCAGCCCCAGCATTTT
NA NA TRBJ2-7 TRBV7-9 CASSLPPSGEQYF TGTGCCAGCAGCTTACCCCCCTCGGGCGAGCAGTACTTC
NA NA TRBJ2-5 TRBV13 CASAQGGQETQYF TGTGCCAGCGCACAGGGCGGCCAAGAGACCCAGTACTTC
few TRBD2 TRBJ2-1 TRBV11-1 CASSPTRRGGLDEQFF TGTGCCAGCAGCCCTACAAGGCGGGGGGGCCTAGATGAGCAGTTCTTC
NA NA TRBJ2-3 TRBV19 CAVSLTSTDTQYF TGTGCCGTGAGTCTTACTAGCACAGATACGCAGTATTTT
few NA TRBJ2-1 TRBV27 CASSWATSYNEQFF TGTGCCAGCAGTTGGGCGACGTCCTACAATGAGCAGTTCTTC
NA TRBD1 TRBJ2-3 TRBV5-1 CASSMITGADTQYF TGCGCCAGCAGCATGATCACAGGGGCAGATACGCAGTATTTT
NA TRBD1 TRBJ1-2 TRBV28 CASRETGTLANYGYTF TGTGCCAGCAGGGAGACAGGGACCCTGGCTAACTATGGCTACACCTTC
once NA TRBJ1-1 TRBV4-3 CASSPRRGTEAFF TGCGCCAGCAGCCCGAGACGAGGAACTGAAGCTTTCTTT
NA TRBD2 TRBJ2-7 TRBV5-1 CASSLGEGLRSSQYF TGCGCCAGCAGCTTGGGGGAGGGCCTACGATCGTCGCAGTACTTC
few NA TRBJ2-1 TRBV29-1 CSVEHSGQVGYNEQFF TGCAGCGTTGAGCATTCTGGGCAAGTGGGCTACAATGAGCAGTTCTTC
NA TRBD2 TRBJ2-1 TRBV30 CAWSRLAGFSSYNEQFF TGTGCCTGGAGCAGGCTAGCGGGTTTTAGCTCCTACAATGAGCAGTTCTTC
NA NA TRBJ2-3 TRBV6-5 CATRQSTDTQYF TGTGCCACCCGACAGAGCACAGATACGCAGTATTTT
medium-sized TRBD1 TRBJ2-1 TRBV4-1 CASSQVGAGGYNEQFF TGCGCCAGCAGCCAAGTTGGGGCAGGGGGCTACAATGAGCAGTTCTTC
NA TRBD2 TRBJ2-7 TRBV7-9 CASSLLVAGGFEQYF TGTGCCAGCAGCTTATTGGTAGCGGGAGGGTTCGAGCAGTACTTC
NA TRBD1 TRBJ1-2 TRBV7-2 CASSKDRGDYTF TGTGCCAGCAGCAAGGACAGGGGGGACTACACCTTC
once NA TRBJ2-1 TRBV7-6 CASSPGVSSYNEQFF TGTGCCAGCAGTCCAGGGGTTAGCTCCTACAATGAGCAGTTCTTC
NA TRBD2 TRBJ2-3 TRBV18 CASSPGLANTDTQYF TGTGCCAGCTCACCGGGACTAGCGAACACAGATACGCAGTATTTT
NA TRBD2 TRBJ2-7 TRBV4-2 CASSQERAGVPHEQYF TGTGCCAGCAGCCAAGAGAGGGCGGGAGTTCCCCACGAGCAGTACTTC
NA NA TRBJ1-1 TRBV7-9 CASSSRQNTEAFF TGTGCCAGCAGCTCCCGACAGAACACTGAAGCTTTCTTT
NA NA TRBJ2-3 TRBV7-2 CASSLGGDTRDTQYF TGTGCCAGCAGCTTAGGTGGTGACACACGAGATACGCAGTATTTT
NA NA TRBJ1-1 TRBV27 CASNPGVQGTEAFF TGTGCCAGCAACCCTGGAGTCCAGGGCACTGAAGCTTTCTTT
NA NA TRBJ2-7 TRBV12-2 CASRLVDRAYEQYF TGTGCAAGTCGCTTAGTCGACAGGGCCTACGAGCAGTACTTC
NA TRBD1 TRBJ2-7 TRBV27 CASSNTGTGPYEQYF TGTGCCAGCAGTAACACCGGGACAGGGCCCTACGAGCAGTACTTC
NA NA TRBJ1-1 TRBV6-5 CASSPGSGFWAEAFF TGTGCCAGCAGTCCGGGGTCGGGCTTCTGGGCTGAAGCTTTCTTT
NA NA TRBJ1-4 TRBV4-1 CASSRLPTTGNEKLFF TGCGCCAGCAGCCGATTACCGACGACGGGGAATGAAAAACTGTTTTTT
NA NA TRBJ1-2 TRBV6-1 CASSAPTKNYGYTF TGTGCCAGCAGTGCCCCGACAAAAAACTATGGCTACACCTTC
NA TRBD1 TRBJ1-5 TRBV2 CASSPGTGNQPQHF TGTGCCAGCAGCCCCGGGACAGGCAATCAGCCCCAGCATTTT
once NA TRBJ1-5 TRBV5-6 CASSLGRNQPQHF TGTGCCAGCAGCTTGGGCAGAAATCAGCCCCAGCATTTT
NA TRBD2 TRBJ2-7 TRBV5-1 CASSLGTSDSYEQYF TGCGCCAGCAGCTTAGGGACTAGCGACTCCTACGAGCAGTACTTC
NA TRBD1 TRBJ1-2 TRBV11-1 CASSYGTAYGYTF TGTGCCAGCAGCTACGGGACAGCCTATGGCTACACCTTC
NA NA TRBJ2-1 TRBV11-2 CASSPDGGRYNEQFF TGTGCCAGCAGTCCAGACGGAGGCCGCTACAATGAGCAGTTCTTC
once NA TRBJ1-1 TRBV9 CASSVSGILNTEAFF TGTGCCAGCAGCGTATCAGGGATCCTGAACACTGAAGCTTTCTTT
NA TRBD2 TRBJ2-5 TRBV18 CASSLGLGQETQYF TGTGCCAGCTCACTGGGACTAGGGCAAGAGACCCAGTACTTC
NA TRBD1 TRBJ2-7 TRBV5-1 CASSSRDRTYEQYF TGCGCCAGCAGCTCCCGGGACAGGACCTACGAGCAGTACTTC
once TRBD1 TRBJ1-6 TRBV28 CASRARTGISPLHF TGTGCCAGCAGGGCGAGGACAGGAATTTCACCCCTCCACTTT
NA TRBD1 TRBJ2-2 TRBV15 CATERTGGRAGELFF TGTGCCACCGAGAGGACAGGGGGCAGGGCCGGGGAGCTGTTTTTT